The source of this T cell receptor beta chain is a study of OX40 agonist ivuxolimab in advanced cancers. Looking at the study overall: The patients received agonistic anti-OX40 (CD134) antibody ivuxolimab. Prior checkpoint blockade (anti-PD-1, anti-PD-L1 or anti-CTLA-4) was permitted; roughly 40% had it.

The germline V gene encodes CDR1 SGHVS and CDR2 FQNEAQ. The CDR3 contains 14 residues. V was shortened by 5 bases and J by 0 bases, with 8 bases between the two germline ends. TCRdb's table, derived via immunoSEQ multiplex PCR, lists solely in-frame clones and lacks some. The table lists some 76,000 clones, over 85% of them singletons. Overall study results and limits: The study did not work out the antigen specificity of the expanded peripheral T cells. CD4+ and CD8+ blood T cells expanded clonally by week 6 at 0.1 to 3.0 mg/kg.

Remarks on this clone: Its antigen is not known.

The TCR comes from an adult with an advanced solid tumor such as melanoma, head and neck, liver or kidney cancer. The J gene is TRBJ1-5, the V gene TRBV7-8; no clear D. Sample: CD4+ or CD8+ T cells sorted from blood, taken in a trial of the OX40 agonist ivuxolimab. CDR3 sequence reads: CASSPEYSNQPQHF. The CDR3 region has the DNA TGTGCCAGCAGCCCCGAATATAGCAATCAGCCCCAGCATTTT.